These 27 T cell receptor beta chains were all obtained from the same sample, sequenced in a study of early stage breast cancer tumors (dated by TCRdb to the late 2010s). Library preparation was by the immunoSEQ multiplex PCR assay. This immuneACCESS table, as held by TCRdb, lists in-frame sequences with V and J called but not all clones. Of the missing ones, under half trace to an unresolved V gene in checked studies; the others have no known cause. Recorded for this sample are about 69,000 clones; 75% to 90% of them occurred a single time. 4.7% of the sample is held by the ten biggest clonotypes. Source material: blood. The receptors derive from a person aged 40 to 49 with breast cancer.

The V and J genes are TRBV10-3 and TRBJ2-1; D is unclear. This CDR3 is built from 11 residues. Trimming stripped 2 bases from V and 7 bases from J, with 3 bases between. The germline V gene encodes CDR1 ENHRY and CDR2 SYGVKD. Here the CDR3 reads CAISEINEQFF. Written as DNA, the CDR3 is TGTGCCATCAGTGAGATAAATGAGCAGTTCTTC.

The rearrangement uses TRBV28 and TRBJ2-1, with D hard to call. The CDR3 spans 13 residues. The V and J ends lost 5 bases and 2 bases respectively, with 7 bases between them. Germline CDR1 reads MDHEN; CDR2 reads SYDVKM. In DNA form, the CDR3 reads TGTGCCAGCAGTCCAAACCCCTACAATGAGCAGTTCTTC. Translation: CASSPNPYNEQFF.

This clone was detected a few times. Written as DNA, the CDR3 is TGTGCCAGCAGCTTCGCCGGGACAGGGGATGAAAAACTGTTTTTT. Its translation is CASSFAGTGDEKLFF. The rearrangement links TRBV5-6 to TRBJ1-4; TRBD1 matches 10 bases. Germline CDR1 and CDR2: SGHDT and YYEEEE. V shed 2 bases, J shed 6 bases, and the junction held 4 bases outside the gene matches. There are 15 residues in the CDR3.

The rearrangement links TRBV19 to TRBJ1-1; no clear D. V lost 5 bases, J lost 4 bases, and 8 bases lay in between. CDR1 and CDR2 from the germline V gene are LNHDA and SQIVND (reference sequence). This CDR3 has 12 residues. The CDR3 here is CASSPPGTEAFF. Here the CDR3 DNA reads TGTGCCAGTAGTCCCCCAGGCACTGAAGCTTTCTTT.

The CDR3 DNA sequence: TGTGCCAGTAGTACCCGTCAGGGGACCGGGGCCAACGTCCTGACTTTC. The encoded protein is CASSTRQGTGANVLTF. The V call is TRBV19, the J call TRBJ2-6; a possible D gene is TRBD1 (6 bases). From germline, CDR1 is LNHDA and CDR2 SQIVND (reference sequence). The CDR3 contains 16 residues. V dropped 4 bases and J dropped 4 bases, with 14 bases sitting between them. The whole variable domain, remainder taken from reference TRBV19 and TRBJ2-6, is DGGITQSPKYLFRKEGQNVTLSCEQNLNHDAMYWYRQDPGQGLRLIYYSQIVNDFQKGDIAEGYSVSREKKESFPLTVTSAQKNPTAFYLCASSTRQGTGANVLTFGAGSRLTVL.

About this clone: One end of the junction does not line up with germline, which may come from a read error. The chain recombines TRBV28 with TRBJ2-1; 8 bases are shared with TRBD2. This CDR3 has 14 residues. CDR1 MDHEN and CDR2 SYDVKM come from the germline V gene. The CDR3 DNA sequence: TGTGCCAGCAGTTTCCCGTTCGGGGGGGCCCTGCAGCTCTTC. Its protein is CASSFPFGGALQLF.

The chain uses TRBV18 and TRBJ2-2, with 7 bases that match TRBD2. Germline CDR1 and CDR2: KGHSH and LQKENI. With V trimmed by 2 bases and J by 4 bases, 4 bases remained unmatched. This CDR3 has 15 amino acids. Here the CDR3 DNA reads TGTGCCAGCTCACCATCGGGGGGAGTCACCGGGGAGCTGTTTTTT. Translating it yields CASSPSGGVTGELFF.

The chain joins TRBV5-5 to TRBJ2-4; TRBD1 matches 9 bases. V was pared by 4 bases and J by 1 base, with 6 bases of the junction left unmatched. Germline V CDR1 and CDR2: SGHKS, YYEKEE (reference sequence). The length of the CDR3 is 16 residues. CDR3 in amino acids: CASSGDRDFAKNIQYF. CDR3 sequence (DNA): TGTGCCAGCAGCGGGGACAGGGACTTTGCCAAAAACATTCAGTACTTC.

CDR3 sequence reads: CASSSAGVGEQYF. CDR3 DNA sequence: TGTGCCAGCAGCTCAGCGGGAGTTGGGGAGCAGTACTTC. V and J are TRBV7-6 and TRBJ2-7; 8 positions match TRBD2. J gave up 7 bases and V 4 bases, and 6 bases lay outside the gene matches. This CDR3 is 13 amino acids long. CDR1 and CDR2 (germline): SGHVS, FNYEAQ.

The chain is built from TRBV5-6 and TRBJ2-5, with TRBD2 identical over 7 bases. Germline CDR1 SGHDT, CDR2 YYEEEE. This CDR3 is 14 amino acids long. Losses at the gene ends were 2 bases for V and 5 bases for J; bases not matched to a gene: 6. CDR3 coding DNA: TGTGCCAGCAGCTTCGGCGGGAGAAATGAGACCCAGTACTTC. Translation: CASSFGGRNETQYF.

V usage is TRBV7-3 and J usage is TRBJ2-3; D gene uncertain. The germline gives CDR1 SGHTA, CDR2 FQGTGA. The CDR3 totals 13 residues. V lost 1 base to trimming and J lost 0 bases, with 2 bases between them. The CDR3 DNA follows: TGTGCCAGCAGCTTAATTAGCACAGATACGCAGTATTTT. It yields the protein CASSLISTDTQYF.

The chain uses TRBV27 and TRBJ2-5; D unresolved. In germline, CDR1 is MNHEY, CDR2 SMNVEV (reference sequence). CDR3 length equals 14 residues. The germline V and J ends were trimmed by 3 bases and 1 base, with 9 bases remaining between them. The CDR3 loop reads CASSFIGSQETQYF. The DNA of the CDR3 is TGTGCCAGCAGTTTCATCGGGTCCCAAGAGACCCAGTACTTC.

CDR3 nucleotides: TGTGCCAGCAGCCCCCGGGTAGCCGAGCAGTACTTC. Its protein is CASSPRVAEQYF. V gene TRBV7-6 combines with J gene TRBJ2-7, with no clear D. Looked up from germline, CDR1 is SGHVS and CDR2 is FNYEAQ. The CDR3 totals 12 residues. V lost 5 bases, J lost 6 bases, and 11 bases lay in between.

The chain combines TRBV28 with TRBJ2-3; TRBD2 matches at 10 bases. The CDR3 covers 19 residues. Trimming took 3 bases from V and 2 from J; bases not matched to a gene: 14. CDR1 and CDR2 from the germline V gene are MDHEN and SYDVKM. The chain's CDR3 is CASSFGPEGLAYTTDTQYF. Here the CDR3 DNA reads TGTGCCAGCAGTTTTGGGCCCGAGGGACTAGCGTACACCACAGATACGCAGTATTTT.

CDR3 nucleotides: TGTGCCAGCAGCTTAAATCAGGGCAGCACAGATACGCAGTATTTT. Translation gives CASSLNQGSTDTQYF. The V call is TRBV7-3, the J call TRBJ2-3; maybe TRBD1 (5 bases). Trimming pared 1 base from V and 0 bases from J, leaving 8 bases between. Germline lookup yields CDR1 SGHTA and CDR2 FQGTGA. The CDR3 consists of 15 residues.

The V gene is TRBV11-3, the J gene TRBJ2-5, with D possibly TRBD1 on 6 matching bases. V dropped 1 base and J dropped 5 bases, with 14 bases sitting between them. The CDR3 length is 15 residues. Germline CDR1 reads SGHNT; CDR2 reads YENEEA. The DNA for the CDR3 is TGTGCCAGCAGCTTAGGAGGGGGAAGCCGTGAGACCCAGTACTTC. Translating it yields CASSLGGGSRETQYF.

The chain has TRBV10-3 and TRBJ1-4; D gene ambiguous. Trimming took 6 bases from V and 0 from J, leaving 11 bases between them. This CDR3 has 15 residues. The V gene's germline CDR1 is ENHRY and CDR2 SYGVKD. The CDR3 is CAIRGGPSTNEKLFF. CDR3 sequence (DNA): TGTGCCATCAGGGGAGGGCCGTCAACTAATGAAAAACTGTTTTTT.

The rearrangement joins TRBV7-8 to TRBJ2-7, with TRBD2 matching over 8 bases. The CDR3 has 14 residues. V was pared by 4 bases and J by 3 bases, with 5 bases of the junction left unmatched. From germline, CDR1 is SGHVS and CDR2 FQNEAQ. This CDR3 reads CASSSSGRGYEQYF. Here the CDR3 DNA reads TGTGCCAGCAGCTCGAGCGGGAGAGGCTACGAGCAGTACTTC.

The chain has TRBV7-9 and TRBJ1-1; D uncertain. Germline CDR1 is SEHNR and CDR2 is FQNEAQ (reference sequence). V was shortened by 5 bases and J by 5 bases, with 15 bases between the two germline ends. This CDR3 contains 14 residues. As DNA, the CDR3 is TGTGCCAGCAGCCTTAGTTGGGCTGGAACTGAAGCTTTCTTT. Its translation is CASSLSWAGTEAFF.

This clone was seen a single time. CDR3 in DNA: TGCGCCAGCAGCTTGGCCCCCGGGAGGGGCTCCTACGAGCAGTACTTC. Residues: CASSLAPGRGSYEQYF. This sequence joins TRBV5-1 and TRBJ2-7, with 8 bases fitting TRBD2. Trimming cost V 0 bases and J 0 bases; bases outside gene matches: 5. CDR3 length: 16 amino acids. Germline CDR1 SGHRS, CDR2 YFSETQ.

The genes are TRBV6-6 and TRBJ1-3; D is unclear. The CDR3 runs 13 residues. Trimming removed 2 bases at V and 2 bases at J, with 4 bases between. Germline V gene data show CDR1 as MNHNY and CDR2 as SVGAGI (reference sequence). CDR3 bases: TGTGCCAGCAGTTACCAGGCTGGAAACACCATATATTTT. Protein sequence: CASSYQAGNTIYF.

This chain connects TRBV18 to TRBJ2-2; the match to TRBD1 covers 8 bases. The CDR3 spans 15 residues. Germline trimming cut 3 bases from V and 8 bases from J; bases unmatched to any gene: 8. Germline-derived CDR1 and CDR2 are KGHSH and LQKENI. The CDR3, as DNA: TGTGCCAGCTCACCCACCGGACAGGGAAGTGGGGAGCTGTTTTTT. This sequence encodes CASSPTGQGSGELFF.

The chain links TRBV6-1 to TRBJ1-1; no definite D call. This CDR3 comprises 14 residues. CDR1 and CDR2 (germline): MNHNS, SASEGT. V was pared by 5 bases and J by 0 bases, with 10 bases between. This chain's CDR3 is CASSLHRLNTEAFF. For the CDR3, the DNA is TGTGCCAGCAGTCTTCATCGTCTGAACACTGAAGCTTTCTTT.

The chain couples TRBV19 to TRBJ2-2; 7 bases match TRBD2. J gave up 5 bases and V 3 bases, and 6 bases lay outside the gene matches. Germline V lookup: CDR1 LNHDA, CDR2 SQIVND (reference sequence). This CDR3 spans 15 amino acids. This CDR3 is CASSMAGVRTGELFF. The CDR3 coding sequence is TGTGCCAGTAGTATGGCGGGAGTTAGGACCGGGGAGCTGTTTTTT.

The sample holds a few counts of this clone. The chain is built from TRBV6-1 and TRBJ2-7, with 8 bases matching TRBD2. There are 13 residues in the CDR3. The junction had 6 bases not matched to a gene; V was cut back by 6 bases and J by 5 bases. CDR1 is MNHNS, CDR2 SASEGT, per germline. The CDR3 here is CASRPGGGHEQYF. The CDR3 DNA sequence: TGTGCCAGCAGGCCGGGCGGGGGGCACGAGCAGTACTTC.

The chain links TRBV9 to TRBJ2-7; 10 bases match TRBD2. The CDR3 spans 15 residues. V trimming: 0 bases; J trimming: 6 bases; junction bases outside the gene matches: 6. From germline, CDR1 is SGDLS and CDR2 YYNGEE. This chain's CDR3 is CASSVGAGTSAEQYF. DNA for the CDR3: TGTGCCAGCAGCGTAGGGGCGGGGACTAGCGCCGAGCAGTACTTC.

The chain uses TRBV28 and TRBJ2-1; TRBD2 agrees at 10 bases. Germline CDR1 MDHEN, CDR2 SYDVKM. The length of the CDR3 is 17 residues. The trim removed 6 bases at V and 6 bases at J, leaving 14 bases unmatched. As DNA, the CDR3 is TGTGCCAGCAGAGTTCCCGAGGGGGTAGCGGGAGGCAATGAGCAGTTCTTC. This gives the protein CASRVPEGVAGGNEQFF.